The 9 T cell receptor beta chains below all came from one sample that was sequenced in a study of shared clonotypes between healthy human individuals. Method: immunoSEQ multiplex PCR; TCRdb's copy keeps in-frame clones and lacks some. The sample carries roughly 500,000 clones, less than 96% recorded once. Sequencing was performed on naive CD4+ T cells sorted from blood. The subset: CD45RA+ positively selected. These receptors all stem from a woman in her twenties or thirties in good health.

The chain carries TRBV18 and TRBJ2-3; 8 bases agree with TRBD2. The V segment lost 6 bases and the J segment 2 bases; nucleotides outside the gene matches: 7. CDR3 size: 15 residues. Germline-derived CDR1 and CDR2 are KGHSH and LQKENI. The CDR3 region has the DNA TGTGCCAGCTCCCAGATGCGGGGGGACACAGATACGCAGTATTTT. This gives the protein CASSQMRGDTDTQYF.

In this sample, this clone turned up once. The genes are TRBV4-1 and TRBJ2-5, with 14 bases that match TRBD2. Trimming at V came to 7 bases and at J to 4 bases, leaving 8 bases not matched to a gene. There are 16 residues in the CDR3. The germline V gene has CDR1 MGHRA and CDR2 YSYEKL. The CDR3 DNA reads TGCGCCAGCAAGACCTCCGGGACTAGCGGGAGAGAGACCCAGTACTTC. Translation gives CASKTSGTSGRETQYF.

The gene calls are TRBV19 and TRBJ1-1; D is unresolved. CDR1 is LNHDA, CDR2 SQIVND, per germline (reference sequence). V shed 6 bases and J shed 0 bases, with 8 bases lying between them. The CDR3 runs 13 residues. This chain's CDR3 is CASRIHMNTEAFF. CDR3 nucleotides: TGTGCCAGTAGAATACATATGAACACTGAAGCTTTCTTT.

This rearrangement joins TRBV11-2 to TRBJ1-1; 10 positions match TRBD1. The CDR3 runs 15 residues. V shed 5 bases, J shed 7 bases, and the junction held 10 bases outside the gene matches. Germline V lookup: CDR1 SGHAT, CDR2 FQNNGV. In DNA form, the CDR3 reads TGTGCCAGCAGCCGGGGGGACCGGGACAGGGGTGAAGCTTTCTTT. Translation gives CASSRGDRDRGEAFF.

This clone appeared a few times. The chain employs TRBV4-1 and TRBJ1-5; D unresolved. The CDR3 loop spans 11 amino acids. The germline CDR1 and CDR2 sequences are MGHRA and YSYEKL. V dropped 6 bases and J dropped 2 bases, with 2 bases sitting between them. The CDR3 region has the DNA TGCGCCAGCAGAGGCAATCAGCCCCAGCATTTT. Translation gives CASRGNQPQHF.

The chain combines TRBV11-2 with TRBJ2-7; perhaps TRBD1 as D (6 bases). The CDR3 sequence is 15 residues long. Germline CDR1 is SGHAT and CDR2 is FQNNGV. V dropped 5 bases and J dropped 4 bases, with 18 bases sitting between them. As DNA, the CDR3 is TGTGCCAGCAGCAAAGTTACAGGGAACCCGTACGAGCAGTACTTC. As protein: CASSKVTGNPYEQYF.

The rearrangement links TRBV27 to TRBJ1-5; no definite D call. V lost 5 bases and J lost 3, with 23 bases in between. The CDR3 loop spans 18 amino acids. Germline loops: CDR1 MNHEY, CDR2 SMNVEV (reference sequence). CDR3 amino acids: CASSVHGRKSPSNQPQHF. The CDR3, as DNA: TGTGCCAGCAGTGTGCATGGCCGAAAGAGCCCCTCCAATCAGCCCCAGCATTTT.

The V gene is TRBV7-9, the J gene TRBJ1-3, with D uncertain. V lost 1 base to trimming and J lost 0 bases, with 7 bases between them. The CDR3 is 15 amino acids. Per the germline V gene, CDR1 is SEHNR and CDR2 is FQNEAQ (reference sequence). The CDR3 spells CASSLVGSSGNTIYF. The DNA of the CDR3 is TGTGCCAGCAGCTTAGTAGGTTCCTCTGGAAACACCATATATTTT.

This chain's CDR3 is CASSVTSGQNTGELFF. The CDR3 region has the DNA TGCGCCAGCAGCGTGACTAGCGGGCAGAACACCGGGGAGCTGTTTTTT. The chain is built from TRBV5-1 and TRBJ2-2; 10 positions match TRBD2. The CDR3 covers 16 residues. The germline V gene has CDR1 SGHRS and CDR2 YFSETQ. V was pared by 4 bases and J by 1 base, with 4 bases of the junction left unmatched.